A single sample gave rise to the 21 T cell receptor beta chains below, sequenced in a study of T cell responses to AZD1222 COVID-19 vaccine. Profiling relied on immunoSEQ multiplex PCR, and the TCRdb table lists in-frame clones only, not all of them. This table has 90,000 to 150,000 clones, roughly 85% appearing once. Here the sequenced sample was peripheral blood, taken on day 0 of AZD1222 vaccination. The source of these receptors is an adult in good health.

The chain links TRBV24-1 to TRBJ1-6, with no clear D. Germline loops: CDR1 KGHDR, CDR2 SFDVKD. The CDR3 totals 14 residues. Trimming took 7 bases from V and 4 from J, leaving 10 bases between them. The CDR3 sequence: CATSKSGYNSPLHF. The CDR3 DNA reads TGTGCCACCAGCAAATCCGGTTATAATTCACCCCTCCACTTT.

The rearrangement joins TRBV5-1 to TRBJ2-1; the match to TRBD1 covers 8 bases. The CDR3 totals 13 residues. V was pared by 4 bases and J by 10 bases, with 7 bases of the junction left unmatched. The germline gives CDR1 SGHRS, CDR2 YFSETQ. CDR3: CASSLSQGAEQFF. The CDR3 nucleotides are TGCGCCAGCAGCCTATCCCAGGGGGCCGAGCAGTTCTTC. Based on the CDR3 plus reference TRBV5-1 and TRBJ2-1, the full variable domain is KAGVTQTPRYLIKTRGQQVTLSCSPISGHRSVSWYQQTPGQGLQFLFEYFSETQRNKGNFPGRFSGRQFSNSRSEMNVSTLELGDSALYLCASSLSQGAEQFFGPGTRLTVL.

This chain joins TRBV7-6 and TRBJ2-7; possible D gene TRBD2, 6 bases. Trimming left V 5 bases short and J 2 bases short, with 16 bases between. From germline, CDR1 is SGHVS and CDR2 FNYEAQ. The CDR3 runs 15 residues. CDR3 in amino acids: CASSLDFGLTYEQYF. CDR3 coding DNA: TGTGCCAGCAGCCTAGATTTCGGACTAACCTACGAGCAGTACTTC. The variable domain in full, completed from reference TRBV7-6 and TRBJ2-7, reads GAGVSQSPRYKVTKRGQDVALRCDPISGHVSLYWYRQALGQGPEFLTYFNYEAQQDKSGLPNDRFSAERPEGSISTLTIQRTEQRDSAMYRCASSLDFGLTYEQYFGPGTRLTVT.

The chain carries TRBV11-3 and TRBJ2-7; D is ambiguous. Deletions cut 0 bases from V and 5 bases from J, with 8 bases between. The CDR3 length is 13 residues. Germline values: CDR1 SGHNT, CDR2 YENEEA. This chain's CDR3 is CASSLDGSNEQYF. In nucleotides, the CDR3 is TGTGCCAGCAGCTTAGATGGCAGTAACGAGCAGTACTTC.

The DNA for the CDR3 is TGTGCTAGTGGTTTTAGTTTTCAGGTTCTCGGCCAGGGAGGCGAGACCCAGTACTTC. It yields the protein CASGFSFQVLGQGGETQYF. The chain links TRBV12-5 to TRBJ2-5; the D gene is possibly TRBD2 (6 bases). Germline loops: CDR1 LGHNT, CDR2 FRNRAP. V lost 3 bases and J 5 bases, leaving 28 bases between the germline ends. This CDR3 has 19 amino acids.

On this clone itself: One end of the junction is discordant with germline, which a read error may explain. This chain joins TRBV7-9 and TRBJ1-4, with 10 bases aligning to TRBD1. Per the germline V gene, CDR1 is SEHNR and CDR2 is FQNEAQ (reference sequence). The CDR3 consists of 13 residues. The CDR3 coding sequence is TGTGCCAGCAGCTTAGCAGGGGACAGGGGCGAATGTTTT. Protein sequence: CASSLAGDRGECF.

In its sample, this clone was seen once. CDR3 sequence: CASGPGQRNSPLHF. The CDR3 DNA follows: TGTGCCAGCGGTCCGGGACAGCGGAATTCACCCCTCCACTTT. The chain is built from TRBV9 and TRBJ1-6; 7 bases are shared with TRBD1. Losses at the gene ends were 7 bases for V and 7 bases for J; bases not matched to a gene: 8. Germline V gene lookup returns CDR1 SGDLS and CDR2 YYNGEE. The CDR3 extends over 14 amino acids.

The chain is built from TRBV7-2 and TRBJ1-6; maybe TRBD1 (6 bases). CDR1 is SGHTA and CDR2 is FQGNSA in the germline V gene. The CDR3 consists of 18 residues. The ends were cut back, 0 bases at V and 5 bases at J, with 17 bases in the middle. The chain's CDR3 is CASSLARQGIGNNSPLHF. CDR3 nucleotide sequence: TGTGCCAGCAGCTTAGCGCGCCAGGGGATAGGTAATAATTCACCCCTCCACTTT.

The chain has TRBV7-6 and TRBJ2-5; tentative D call: TRBD1 (5 bases). Per the germline V gene, CDR1 is SGHVS and CDR2 is FNYEAQ. This CDR3 contains 16 residues. The V end lost 5 bases, the J end lost 4 bases, and 20 bases lay between the germline ends. The CDR3 DNA sequence: TGTGCCAGCAGCCGATCAGGGTCAATACCGGGAGAGACCCAGTACTTC. Its translation is CASSRSGSIPGETQYF.

The V call is TRBV11-2, the J call TRBJ1-6, with a possible D match to TRBD1 (6 bases). Germline lookup yields CDR1 SGHAT and CDR2 FQNNGV. V lost 6 bases to trimming and J lost 6 bases, with 9 bases between them. CDR3 length: 13 residues. This CDR3 reads CASRDRVNSPLHF. The CDR3 DNA reads as TGTGCCAGCAGGGACAGAGTTAATTCACCCCTCCACTTT.

The chain recombines TRBV30 with TRBJ2-6; unclear D gene. This CDR3 is 15 amino acids long. CDR1 and CDR2 (germline): GTSNPN, SVGIG (reference sequence). Trimming took off 1 base at V and 4 bases at J, with 11 bases between the two ends. Here the CDR3 reads CAWSGQPEGANVLTF. The CDR3 DNA follows: TGTGCCTGGAGTGGGCAACCGGAGGGGGCCAACGTCCTGACTTTC. The full variable domain, its missing parts supplied by reference TRBV30 and TRBJ2-6, is SQTIHQWPATLVQPVGSPLSLECTVEGTSNPNLYWYRQAAGRGLQLLFYSVGIGQISSEVPQNLSASRPQDRQFILSSKKLLLSDSGFYLCAWSGQPEGANVLTFGAGSRLTVL.

The genes are TRBV5-1 and TRBJ2-7; 8 bases line up with TRBD1. The CDR3 has 14 residues. After removal of 2 bases from V and 2 bases from J, the junction contained 3 bases not matched to a gene. Per the germline V gene, CDR1 is SGHRS and CDR2 is YFSETQ. CDR3 DNA sequence: TGCGCCAGCAGCTTACAACAGGGGGCCTACGAGCAGTACTTC. Protein: CASSLQQGAYEQYF.

The chain uses TRBV29-1 and TRBJ1-2; D call uncertain. The germline V and J ends were trimmed by 5 bases and 9 bases, with 13 bases remaining between them. This CDR3 contains 11 residues. Germline V lookup: CDR1 SQVTM, CDR2 ANQGSEA. CDR3 in amino acids: CSVLGRDRYTF. In DNA, the CDR3 is TGCAGCGTTCTAGGTCGGGATCGCTACACCTTC.

V usage is TRBV28 and J usage is TRBJ1-1; D call uncertain. With 7 bases removed from V and 8 bases from J, the gap between germline ends came to 14 bases. This CDR3 has 12 amino acids. The germline CDR1 and CDR2 sequences are MDHEN and SYDVKM. The CDR3 sequence: CASTLPPLEAFF. CDR3 nucleotides: TGTGCCAGCACCCTGCCGCCACTAGAAGCTTTCTTT.

The rearrangement links TRBV18 to TRBJ1-1; the D gene is possibly TRBD1 (5 bases). This CDR3 contains 19 residues. V was pared by 4 bases and J by 0 bases, with 24 bases between. CDR1 is KGHSH and CDR2 is LQKENI in the germline V gene. DNA for the CDR3: TGTGCCAGCTCACGTCTCACGTCGGTAATTGGGGGACTGAACACTGAAGCTTTCTTT. Protein sequence: CASSRLTSVIGGLNTEAFF.

The V gene is TRBV6-1, the J gene TRBJ2-1, with 7 positions matching TRBD1. The V segment lost 1 base and the J segment 4 bases; nucleotides outside the gene matches: 4. Germline CDR1 MNHNS, CDR2 SASEGT. CDR3 size: 15 residues. CDR3 protein: CASSEGEQGYNEQFF. The DNA for the CDR3 is TGTGCCAGCAGTGAAGGTGAACAGGGGTACAATGAGCAGTTCTTC.

V is TRBV19 and J is TRBJ1-5, with D possibly matching TRBD1 (5 bases). CDR3 size: 16 residues. Germline CDR1 LNHDA, CDR2 SQIVND (reference sequence). Deletions cut 5 bases from V and 11 bases from J, with 25 bases between. The DNA for the CDR3 is TGTGCCAGTAGTGTTCACTGGGACGGTGGATCAACGACCCAGCATTTT. Its protein product is CASSVHWDGGSTTQHF.

The rearrangement joins TRBV21-1 to TRBJ2-1; the table's D call, TRBD2, has no DNA check behind it. TRBV21-1 counts as a pseudogene. This CDR3 region has 19 residues. CDR3 region: CASSKASGTSGGGDNEQFF. The CDR3 bases are TGTGCCAGCAGCAAAGCGTCCGGGACTAGCGGGGGGGGTGACAATGAGCAGTTCTTC.

The chain is built from TRBV6-1 and TRBJ1-5; TRBD1 is a possible D gene (6 bases). Deletions cut 2 bases from V and 4 bases from J, with 15 bases between. This CDR3 has 16 amino acids. From germline, CDR1 is MNHNS and CDR2 SASEGT. The CDR3 loop reads CASSEWGHQLNQPQHF. DNA of the CDR3: TGTGCCAGCAGTGAATGGGGACACCAACTGAATCAGCCCCAGCATTTT.

This chain links TRBV19 with TRBJ2-7; weak D call: TRBD2 (5 bases). Trimming stripped 5 bases from V and 7 bases from J, with 21 bases between. This CDR3 has 15 residues. Germline lookup yields CDR1 LNHDA and CDR2 SQIVND (reference sequence). The CDR3 loop is CASSPGILVYGEQYF. CDR3 DNA: TGTGCCAGTAGTCCCGGGATCCTCGTTTATGGGGAGCAGTACTTC.

The chain employs TRBV19 and TRBJ1-1, with TRBD1 identical over 7 bases. Germline V CDR1 and CDR2: LNHDA, SQIVND (reference sequence). The CDR3 totals 15 residues. V dropped 0 bases and J dropped 3; count of bases not matched to a gene: 4. The CDR3 nucleotides read TGTGCCAGTAGTATAGAGGACAGGTCGTACACTGAAGCTTTCTTT. It is translated as CASSIEDRSYTEAFF.